What follows is one T cell receptor beta chain and its context. The antigen remains undetermined. This entry comes from a study of PD-1 blockade in classical Hodgkin lymphoma. Study-level points and caveats: Reported findings placed baseline TCR diversity lower in newly diagnosed patients (compared with healthy donors).

Germline V gene lookup returns CDR1 SGDLS and CDR2 YYNGEE. V lost 4 bases, J lost 5 bases, and 12 bases lay in between. This CDR3 has 13 amino acids. Exposure to brentuximab vedotin varied, and each patient had relapsed following autologous stem cell transplantation. Measured with immunoSEQ multiplex PCR; TCRdb has only the in-frame clones, and not every one. The table has about 11,000 clones, 76% seen once. V gene TRBV9 combines with J gene TRBJ2-5; D possibly corresponds to TRBD2 (6 bases). This sequence was found in a human donor with classical Hodgkin lymphoma. The sample was peripheral blood mononuclear cells (PBMCs), taken at baseline. This chain's CDR3 is CASSIGTLETQYF. The CDR3, as DNA: TGTGCCAGCAGCATCGGGACTTTGGAGACCCAGTACTTC.